Following are 25 T cell receptor beta chains from one sample sequenced in a study of blood T cell repertoires in COVID-19. TCRdb's copy holds only in-frame clones and misses some; the assay was immunoSEQ multiplex PCR. Of roughly 230,000 clones listed, approximately 84% are singletons. Sequenced input: peripheral blood. These receptors all stem from a middle-aged man with active or convalescent COVID-19.

The rearrangement links TRBV5-4 to TRBJ2-5; the match to TRBD1 covers 11 bases. Germline CDR1 is SGHNT and CDR2 is YYREEE (reference sequence). The CDR3 runs 16 residues. Trimming took 2 bases from V and 5 from J; bases not matched to a gene: 8. CDR3 sequence: CASSFFLGQGAETQYF. The CDR3 DNA follows: TGTGCCAGCAGCTTTTTTTTAGGACAGGGGGCTGAGACCCAGTACTTC.

The rearrangement uses TRBV11-2 and TRBJ1-2; tentative D call: TRBD1 (6 bases). Germline CDR1 is SGHAT and CDR2 is FQNNGV. Trimming took off 2 bases at V and 8 bases at J, with 21 bases between the two ends. The CDR3 consists of 16 residues. Written as DNA, the CDR3 is TGTGCCAGCAGCTTACGGCCTCGGGGGGACACGTGGGGCTACACCTTC. Its translation is CASSLRPRGDTWGYTF.

The chain has TRBV7-8 and TRBJ1-6; D unclear. Germline assignment: CDR1 SGHVS and CDR2 FQNEAQ. Trimming took off 4 bases at V and 7 bases at J, with 14 bases between the two ends. The CDR3 extends over 15 amino acids. CDR3 coding DNA: TGTGCCAGCAGCTCGACTGCCTTGTTAAATTCACCCCTCCACTTT. Protein: CASSSTALLNSPLHF.

The chain employs TRBV11-3 and TRBJ2-5; 9 bases are shared with TRBD1. This CDR3 contains 15 residues. Unmatched junction bases numbered 4, after V lost 1 base and J lost 4 bases. Germline V CDR1 and CDR2: SGHNT, YENEEA. CDR3 sequence: CASSLGQGVGETQYF. The CDR3 DNA reads TGTGCCAGCAGCTTAGGACAGGGGGTTGGAGAGACCCAGTACTTC.

This chain connects TRBV7-3 to TRBJ2-1, with TRBD2 matching over 7 bases. Germline CDR1 and CDR2: SGHTA and FQGTGA. The CDR3 has 14 amino acids. The V segment lost 4 bases and the J segment 5 bases; nucleotides outside the gene matches: 5. The CDR3 DNA is TGTGCCAGCAGCTCAGGACTAGGGGACAATGAGCAGTTCTTC. It codes for CASSSGLGDNEQFF.

The V call is TRBV20-1, the J call TRBJ1-2, with 11 nucleotides matching TRBD1. V was clipped by 3 bases and J by 8 bases; unmatched bases: 8. This CDR3 has 14 residues. Per germline, CDR1 DFQATT and CDR2 SNEGSKA (reference sequence). CDR3 sequence: CSASGARTGGGYTF. Here the CDR3 DNA reads TGCAGTGCTAGTGGAGCCCGGACAGGGGGCGGCTACACCTTC.

The CDR3 DNA sequence: TGTGCCAGTAGTAACGGACAAAGGCGCAATCAGCCCCAGCATTTT. Encoded protein: CASSNGQRRNQPQHF. V usage is TRBV19 and J usage is TRBJ1-5; a possible D gene is TRBD1 (5 bases). CDR1 and CDR2 (germline): LNHDA, SQIVND (reference sequence). The CDR3 length is 15 residues. The germline V and J ends were trimmed by 4 bases and 2 bases, with 12 bases remaining between them.

The chain carries TRBV5-4 and TRBJ1-2; 7 bases align to TRBD1. Trimming took 2 bases from V and 7 from J; bases not matched to a gene: 5. Germline V gives CDR1 SGHNT, CDR2 YYREEE (reference sequence). The CDR3 runs to 13 residues. The CDR3 sequence is CASSFDRDGGYTF. Written as DNA, the CDR3 is TGTGCCAGCAGCTTTGACAGGGATGGTGGCTACACCTTC.

CDR3 region: CAWSRGGRSPLHF. The DNA for the CDR3 is TGTGCCTGGAGTCGGGGGGGCCGGTCACCCCTCCACTTT. The chain combines TRBV30 with TRBJ1-6, with a weak D call TRBD1 (6 bases). Between the trimmed V and J ends, which lost 2 bases and 10 bases, there was a span of 12 bases. Germline values: CDR1 GTSNPN, CDR2 SVGIG (reference sequence). The CDR3 contains 13 residues.

The CDR3 bases are TGCGCCAGCAGCCAAGATAGCTCGTTTCAAGGCTACACCTTC. Protein product: CASSQDSSFQGYTF. This chain uses TRBV4-1 with TRBJ1-2; D gene ambiguous. Germline assignment: CDR1 MGHRA and CDR2 YSYEKL. The CDR3 sequence is 14 residues long. The V and J ends lost 0 bases and 8 bases respectively, with 13 bases between them.

CDR3 coding DNA: TGTGCCAGCAGCTTTCAGGGGAACACTGAAGCTTTCTTT. It codes for CASSFQGNTEAFF. The V call is TRBV7-8, the J call TRBJ1-1; D possibly corresponds to TRBD1 (5 bases). Germline V gene data show CDR1 as SGHVS and CDR2 as FQNEAQ. CDR3 length: 13 amino acids. Trimming took 3 bases from V and 1 from J, leaving 6 bases between them.

The chain uses TRBV30 and TRBJ1-6, with D perhaps matching TRBD1 (5 bases). Germline V CDR1 and CDR2: GTSNPN, SVGIG (reference sequence). This CDR3 contains 16 residues. V lost 4 bases, J lost 0 bases, and 13 bases lay in between. CDR3 nucleotides: TGTGCCTGGACCACGGACACTATCTCCTATAATTCACCCCTCCACTTT. Translating gives CAWTTDTISYNSPLHF.

This clone was seen repeatedly, ten times or more. The CDR3 DNA sequence: TGCAGAGCCAATGGCTACACCTTC. It is translated as CRANGYTF. The rearrangement uses TRBV20-1 and TRBJ1-2; unclear D gene. Germline V gives CDR1 DFQATT, CDR2 SNEGSKA (reference sequence). The CDR3 length is 8 residues.

The chain uses TRBV7-2 and TRBJ2-3; no clear D gene. Germline V gene lookup returns CDR1 SGHTA and CDR2 FQGNSA. V shed 1 base and J shed 4 bases, with 12 bases lying between them. There are 15 residues in the CDR3. In nucleotides, the CDR3 is TGTGCCAGCAGCTTAGATATAGCCCCCCCAGATACGCAGTATTTT. The encoded protein is CASSLDIAPPDTQYF.

The rearrangement uses TRBV2 and TRBJ1-5; maybe TRBD1 (6 bases). This CDR3 has 14 amino acids. Germline values: CDR1 SNHLY, CDR2 FYNNEI. Trimming left V 6 bases short and J 7 bases short, with 16 bases between. The CDR3 is CASRPTGPGQPQHF. CDR3 in DNA: TGTGCCAGCAGGCCGACAGGTCCGGGGCAGCCCCAGCATTTT.

The chain combines TRBV29-1 with TRBJ1-2; possible D gene TRBD1, 5 bases. The CDR3 sequence is 14 residues long. Germline CDR1 SQVTM, CDR2 ANQGSEA. Between the trimmed V and J ends, which lost 7 bases and 4 bases, there was a span of 19 bases. This chain's CDR3 is CSATAPGKTYGYTF. The CDR3 coding sequence is TGCAGCGCCACGGCTCCAGGGAAAACCTATGGCTACACCTTC.

The genes are TRBV9 and TRBJ2-7; 14 positions match TRBD2. Per germline, CDR1 SGDLS and CDR2 YYNGEE. This CDR3 is built from 15 residues. Trimming took 0 bases from V and 5 from J; bases not matched to a gene: 1. CDR3 protein: CASSVGLAGGNEQYF. In DNA, the CDR3 is TGTGCCAGCAGCGTAGGACTAGCGGGGGGGAACGAGCAGTACTTC.

The chain combines TRBV20-1 with TRBJ1-1, with D uncertain. The length of the CDR3 is 11 residues. The germline V gene has CDR1 DFQATT and CDR2 SNEGSKA (reference sequence). V was shortened by 5 bases and J by 5 bases, with 9 bases between the two germline ends. CDR3 sequence (DNA): TGCAGTGCTGTAAGCGGAACTGAAGCTTTCTTT. As protein: CSAVSGTEAFF.

The chain links TRBV14 to TRBJ2-7; TRBD2 might be the D (5 bases). This CDR3 has 12 residues. Germline CDR1 SGHDN, CDR2 FVKESK. Trimming removed 5 bases from V and 4 bases from J, with 9 bases in between. The DNA of the CDR3 is TGTGCCAGCAGCTTACGGGAATACGAGCAGTACTTC. Its translation is CASSLREYEQYF.

The chain employs TRBV29-1 and TRBJ1-1, with D hard to call. This CDR3 has 12 residues. Trimming cost V 6 bases and J 1 base, with 9 bases left between them. CDR1 and CDR2 (germline): SQVTM, ANQGSEA. In nucleotides, the CDR3 is TGCAGCGTCGCGGGTCGGAACACTGAAGCTTTCTTT. It codes for CSVAGRNTEAFF.

This clone was counted a few times. The chain is built from TRBV4-2 and TRBJ2-7, with a possible D match to TRBD1 (5 bases). Between the trimmed V and J ends, which lost 0 bases and 1 base, there was a span of 10 bases. The CDR3 runs 15 residues. Per germline, CDR1 LGHNA and CDR2 YNFKEQ. The chain's CDR3 is CASSQDAGWSYEQYF. As DNA, the CDR3 is TGTGCCAGCAGCCAAGATGCAGGGTGGTCCTACGAGCAGTACTTC.

DNA for the CDR3: TGCGCCAGCAGCTTGGTTGGAGGGGTAAGATCCACTGAAGCTTTCTTT. Translated, it gives CASSLVGGVRSTEAFF. The chain has TRBV5-1 and TRBJ1-1, with D perhaps matching TRBD1 (5 bases). The V end lost 0 bases, the J end lost 4 bases, and 16 bases lay between the germline ends. CDR3 length: 16 amino acids. Germline values: CDR1 SGHRS, CDR2 YFSETQ.

The rearrangement joins TRBV5-6 to TRBJ1-2, with 7 positions matching TRBD1. V lost 5 bases, J lost 1 base, and 11 bases stayed unmatched. This CDR3 spans 16 amino acids. Germline V gene data show CDR1 as SGHDT and CDR2 as YYEEEE. The CDR3 loop reads CASRDVVRQGNYGYTF. The CDR3 coding sequence is TGTGCCAGCAGAGACGTCGTCAGACAGGGTAACTATGGCTACACCTTC.

The rearrangement joins TRBV30 to TRBJ2-7, with D perhaps being TRBD1 or TRBD2 (5 bases each). Germline CDR1 GTSNPN, CDR2 SVGIG (reference sequence). The CDR3 is 11 amino acids. V gave up 8 bases and J gave up 3 bases, with 11 bases separating them. This chain's CDR3 is CAGTRGYEQYF. The CDR3 DNA reads TGTGCCGGGACCCGGGGCTACGAGCAGTACTTC.

This clone appeared a few times. The chain employs TRBV3-1 (or the pseudogene TRBV3-2) and TRBJ1-5, with 8 bases matching TRBD1. Germline CDR1 LGHDT, CDR2 YNNKEL (reference sequence). Trimming at V came to 6 bases and at J to 7 bases, leaving 8 bases not matched to a gene. This CDR3 is 14 amino acids long. CDR3 loop: CASSPNRGGQPQHF. CDR3 in DNA: TGTGCCAGCAGTCCAAACAGGGGGGGCCAGCCCCAGCATTTT.